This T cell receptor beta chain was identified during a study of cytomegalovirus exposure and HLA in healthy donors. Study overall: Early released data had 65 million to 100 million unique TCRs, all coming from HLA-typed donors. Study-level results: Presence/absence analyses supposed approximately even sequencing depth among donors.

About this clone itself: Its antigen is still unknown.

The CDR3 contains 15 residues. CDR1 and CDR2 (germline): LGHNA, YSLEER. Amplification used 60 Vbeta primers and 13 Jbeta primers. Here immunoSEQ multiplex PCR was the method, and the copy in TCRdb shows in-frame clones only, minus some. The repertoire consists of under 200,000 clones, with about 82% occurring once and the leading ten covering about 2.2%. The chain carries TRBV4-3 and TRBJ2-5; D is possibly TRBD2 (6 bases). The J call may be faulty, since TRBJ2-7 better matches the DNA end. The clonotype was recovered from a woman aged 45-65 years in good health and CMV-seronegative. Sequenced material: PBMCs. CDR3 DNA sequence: TGCGCCAGCAGCCAAACCTTACTAGCCTCCTACGAGCAGTACTTC. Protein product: CASSQTLLASYEQYF.